Below, one TCR beta chain is given with its context. This sample is part of a study of control samples from healthy donors and cancer patients. The method was immunoSEQ multiplex PCR; TCRdb's version includes in-frame clones alone and lacks a portion of them. Of just under 75,000 clones in the sample, about 88% were seen once. The CDR3 covers 15 residues. The junction had 3 bases not matched to a gene; V was cut back by 6 bases and J by 4 bases. CDR1 and CDR2 (germline): SGHTA, FQGTGA. This sequence originates from a woman between 50 and 59 years old in good health. The V and J genes are TRBV7-3 and TRBJ2-3; 14 nucleotides line up with TRBD2. The sequenced sample was blood. Written as DNA, the CDR3 is TGTGCCAGCAGAGGGACTAGCGGGAGTGCAGATACGCAGTATTTT. It specifies CASRGTSGSADTQYF.